This T cell receptor beta chain was found in a study of beta chain features in type 1 diabetes. Regarding the study as a whole: Any role of HLA type in TCRB rearrangement remained unresolved here.

This clone was observed a few times. Its antigen is undetermined. Donors underwent one heparinised blood draw, around 100 mL on average. Each sorted fraction was over 95% pure. Expressed TCRB transcripts were sequenced after all isolated RNA was converted to cDNA. The study sequenced naive, central memory and regulatory T cell samples to an average of about 3.8 million reads. Sequenced by immunoSEQ multiplex PCR; TCRdb stores in-frame clones only, minus some. Here the sample spans some 220,000 clones, 11% being singletons. The sequencing sample was made of central memory CD4+ T cells from blood. This receptor was identified in a man in his late teens or twenties in good health.

CDR3 in amino acids: CASSSISYSGNTIYF. In DNA, the CDR3 is TGTGCCAGCAGTTCGATATCTTACTCTGGAAACACCATATATTTT. The chain combines TRBV28 with TRBJ1-3, with D unresolved. Trimming stripped 4 bases from V and 0 bases from J, with 10 bases between. CDR3 length: 15 residues. The V gene's germline CDR1 is MDHEN and CDR2 SYDVKM. Complete variable domain (other parts from reference TRBV28 and TRBJ1-3): DVKVTQSSRYLVKRTGEKVFLECVQDMDHENMFWYRQDPGLGLRLIYFSYDVKMKEKGDIPEGYSVSREKKERFSLILESASTNQTSMYLCASSSISYSGNTIYFGEGSWLTVV.